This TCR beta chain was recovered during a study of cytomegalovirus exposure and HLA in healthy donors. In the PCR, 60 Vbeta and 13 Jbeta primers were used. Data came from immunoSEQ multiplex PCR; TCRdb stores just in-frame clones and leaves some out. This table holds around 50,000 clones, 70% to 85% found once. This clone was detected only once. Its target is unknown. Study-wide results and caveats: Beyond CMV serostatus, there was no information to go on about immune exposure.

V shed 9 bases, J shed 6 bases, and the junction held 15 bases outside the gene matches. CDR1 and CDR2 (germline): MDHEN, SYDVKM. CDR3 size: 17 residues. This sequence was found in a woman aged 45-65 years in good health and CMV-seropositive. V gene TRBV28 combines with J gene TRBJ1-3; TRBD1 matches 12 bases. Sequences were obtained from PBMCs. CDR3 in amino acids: CARRRDRGRLRQNTIYF. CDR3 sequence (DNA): TGTGCCAGACGCCGGGACAGGGGGCGTCTTCGACAAAACACCATATATTTT.